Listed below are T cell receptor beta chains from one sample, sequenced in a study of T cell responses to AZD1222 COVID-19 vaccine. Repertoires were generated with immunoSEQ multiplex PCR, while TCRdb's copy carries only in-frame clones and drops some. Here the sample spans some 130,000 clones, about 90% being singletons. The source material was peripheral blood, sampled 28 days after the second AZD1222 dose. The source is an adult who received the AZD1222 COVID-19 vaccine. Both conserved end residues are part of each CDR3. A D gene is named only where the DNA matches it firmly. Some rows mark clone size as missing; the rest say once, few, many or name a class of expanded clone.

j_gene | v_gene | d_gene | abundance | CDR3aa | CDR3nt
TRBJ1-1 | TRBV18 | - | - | CASSPRTVIDTEAFF | TGTGCCAGCTCACCAAGGACAGTTATCGACACTGAAGCTTTCTTT
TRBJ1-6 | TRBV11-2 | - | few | CASSFEGTRSSYNSPLHF | TGTGCCAGCAGCTTTGAGGGGACCCGGAGCTCCTATAATTCACCCCTCCACTTT
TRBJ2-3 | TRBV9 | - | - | CASSVGLDQFTDTQYF | TGTGCCAGCAGCGTGGGATTGGACCAATTCACAGATACGCAGTATTTT
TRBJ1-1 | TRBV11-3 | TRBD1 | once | CASSPYRDRRNTEAFF | TGTGCCAGCAGCCCGTACCGGGACAGGAGGAACACTGAAGCTTTCTTT
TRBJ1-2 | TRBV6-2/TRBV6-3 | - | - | CASSPAGYGYTF | TGTGCCAGCAGCCCAGCGGGGTATGGCTACACCTTC
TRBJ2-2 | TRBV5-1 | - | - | CASSDGQLTGELFF | TGCGCCAGCAGCGACGGACAGCTCACCGGGGAGCTGTTTTTT
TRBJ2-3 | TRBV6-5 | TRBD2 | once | CASSYSSGTITDTQYF | TGTGCCAGCAGTTACTCTAGCGGGACGATCACAGATACGCAGTATTTT
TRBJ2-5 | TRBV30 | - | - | CAWSGNSQETQYF | TGTGCCTGGAGTGGGAACTCCCAAGAGACCCAGTACTTC
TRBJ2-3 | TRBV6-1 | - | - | CASSERISTDTQYF | TGTGCCAGCAGTGAAAGGATTAGCACAGATACGCAGTATTTT
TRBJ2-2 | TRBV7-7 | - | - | CASSPVVLGGANTGELFF | TGTGCTAGCAGCCCGGTTGTCCTCGGCGGAGCGAACACCGGGGAGCTGTTTTTT
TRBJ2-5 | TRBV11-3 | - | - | CASSPRGTQYF | TGTGCCAGCAGCCCGCGGGGGACCCAGTACTTC
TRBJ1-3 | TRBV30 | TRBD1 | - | CAWTPTGGNTIYF | TGTGCCTGGACCCCGACAGGGGGAAACACCATATATTTT
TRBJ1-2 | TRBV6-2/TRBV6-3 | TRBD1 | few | CASSNTGGGNYGYTF | TGTGCCAGCAGCAACACAGGGGGCGGTAACTATGGCTACACCTTC
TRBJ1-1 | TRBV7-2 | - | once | CASSRQENTEAFF | TGTGCCAGCAGCCGGCAGGAGAACACTGAAGCTTTCTTT
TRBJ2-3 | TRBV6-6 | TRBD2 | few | CASTRHVRGGSTDTQYF | TGTGCCAGCACTCGTCACGTTCGGGGGGGGTCCACAGATACGCAGTATTTT
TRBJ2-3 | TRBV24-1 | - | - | CATSEGGRSPNTDTQYF | TGTGCCACCAGTGAGGGGGGACGATCGCCCAACACAGATACGCAGTATTTT
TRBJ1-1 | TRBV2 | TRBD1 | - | CASSDRGQGVEAFF | TGTGCCAGCAGTGACCGAGGACAGGGGGTTGAAGCTTTCTTT
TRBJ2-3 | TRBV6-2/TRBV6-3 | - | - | CASSYAGLADTQYF | TGTGCCAGCAGTTACGCGGGGCTGGCAGATACGCAGTATTTT
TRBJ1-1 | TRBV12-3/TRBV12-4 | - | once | CASSLRTGERAFF | TGTGCCAGCAGTTTACGGACCGGGGAGCGGGCTTTCTTT
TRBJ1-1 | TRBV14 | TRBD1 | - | CASSQGRTGYRPGNTEAFF | TGTGCCAGCAGCCAAGGCAGGACAGGGTACCGTCCGGGGAACACTGAAGCTTTCTTT
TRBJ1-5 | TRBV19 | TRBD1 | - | CASSGTGGNQPQHF | TGTGCCAGTTCCGGGACAGGGGGCAATCAGCCCCAGCATTTT
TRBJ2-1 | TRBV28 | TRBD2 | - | CASSHPGAGGYNEQFF | TGTGCCAGCAGTCACCCCGGGGCGGGAGGATACAATGAGCAGTTCTTC
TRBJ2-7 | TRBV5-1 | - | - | CASSLVGGPEQYF | TGCGCCAGCAGCTTGGTGGGCGGCCCCGAGCAGTACTTC
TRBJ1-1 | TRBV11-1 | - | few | CASSPTNTEAFF | TGTGCCAGCAGCCCCACGAACACTGAAGCTTTCTTT
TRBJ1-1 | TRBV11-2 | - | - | CASSLDLSMAFF | TGTGCCAGCAGCTTAGATTTAAGTATGGCTTTCTTT
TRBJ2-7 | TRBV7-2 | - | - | CASSSGGGGVYEQYF | TGTGCCAGCAGTTCGGGCGGGGGCGGCGTGTACGAGCAGTACTTC
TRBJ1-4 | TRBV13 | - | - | CASSFLDEKLFF | TGTGCCAGCAGCTTCCTTGATGAAAAACTGTTTTTT
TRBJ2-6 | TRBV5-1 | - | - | CASSLAVVSGANVLTF | TGCGCCAGCAGCTTGGCCGTGGTCTCTGGGGCCAACGTCCTGACTTTC
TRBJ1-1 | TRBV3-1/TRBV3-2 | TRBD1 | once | CASSQTGGEAFF | TGTGCCAGCAGCCAGACAGGGGGCGAAGCTTTCTTT